This TCR beta chain was sequenced in a study of identifying expanded T cells in peripheral blood. General observations from the study: Variance in clone template counts between roughly 2-week samples significantly increased with total template count across all healthy donors. Technical replicates showed 0.9 to 1.5 changed clones; approximately 2 weeks 15 to 20; four weeks 19.

The data were produced by immunoSEQ multiplex PCR, yet TCRdb's version contains in-frame clones alone and is incomplete. This sample carries about 47,000 clones, 82% of them seen once, and the ten largest clones take about 14%. Remarks on this clone: What it binds is unknown.

Healthy donors had no documented immune events, such as infections, while sampled. CDR1 is SGHTA, CDR2 FQGNSA, per germline. V was cut by 5 bases and J by 2 bases, with 11 bases left in between. There are 14 residues in the CDR3. This TCR was recovered from a person aged 18 to 70 in good health. The gene calls are TRBV7-2 and TRBJ2-3; D gene ambiguous. Sequencing was carried out using blood. The CDR3 DNA reads as TGTGCCAGCAGCCTTACGGCGGCCACAGATACGCAGTATTTT. It yields the protein CASSLTAATDTQYF.